These 29 T cell receptor beta chains were all obtained from the same sample, sequenced in a study of blood T cell repertoires in COVID-19. Measured with immunoSEQ multiplex PCR; TCRdb has only the in-frame clones, and not every one. The table lists 490,000 or so clones, approximately 90% of them singletons, with around 8% in the top ten. Sequencing input: PBMCs or T cells enriched from blood (not recorded which). These receptors came from a woman aged 60-75 years who had recovered from COVID-19.

V and J are TRBV5-6 and TRBJ2-4; D not certain. V was clipped by 4 bases and J by 0 bases, with 8 bases between them. There are 14 residues in the CDR3. Germline V CDR1 and CDR2: SGHDT, YYEEEE. The CDR3, as DNA: TGTGCCAGCAGCCCGAGATTAGCCAAAAACATTCAGTACTTC. Its translation: CASSPRLAKNIQYF.

The chain recombines TRBV12-5 with TRBJ2-1; D not resolved. The V gene's germline CDR1 is LGHNT and CDR2 FRNRAP. Trimming took 3 bases from V and 10 from J, leaving 7 bases between them. This CDR3 spans 11 amino acids. The CDR3 nucleotides read TGTGCTAGTGGTTTACGGTCCGAGCAGTTCTTC. Translation gives CASGLRSEQFF. Combining the CDR3 with reference TRBV12-5 and TRBJ2-1 gives the whole variable domain DARVTQTPRHKVTEMGQEVTMRCQPILGHNTVFWYRQTMMQGLELLAYFRNRAPLDDSGMPKDRFSAEMPDATLATLKIQPSEPRDSAVYFCASGLRSEQFFGPGTRLTVL.

This chain uses TRBV14 with TRBJ1-1, with a possible D match to TRBD1 (6 bases). V was shortened by 4 bases and J by 5 bases, with 23 bases between the two germline ends. CDR3 size: 17 residues. Germline assignment: CDR1 SGHDN and CDR2 FVKESK. Written as DNA, the CDR3 is TGTGCCAGCAGCCTGGTGGGGGTAATGACAGGAGAGACTGAAGCTTTCTTT. Translation: CASSLVGVMTGETEAFF.

This sequence joins TRBV5-4 and TRBJ1-1, with 10 bases matching TRBD1. This CDR3 contains 17 residues. V gave up 3 bases and J gave up 1 base; unmatched junction bases: 9. The germline gives CDR1 SGHNT, CDR2 YYREEE (reference sequence). CDR3 sequence: CASSSPGQGPTNTEAFF. The CDR3 DNA follows: TGTGCCAGCAGCTCGCCGGGACAGGGGCCAACGAACACTGAAGCTTTCTTT.

The chain uses TRBV5-1 and TRBJ1-1; perhaps TRBD1 as D (5 bases). This CDR3 has 13 residues. Germline CDR1 is SGHRS and CDR2 is YFSETQ. Trimming took off 7 bases at V and 6 bases at J, with 16 bases between the two ends. The CDR3 DNA is TGCGCCAGCTCCGCCCCCGGGGGGGCTGAAGCTTTCTTT. Protein product: CASSAPGGAEAFF.

On this clone itself: The junction departs from germline at one end; a sequencing error may be responsible. The chain recombines TRBV3-1 (or the pseudogene TRBV3-2) with TRBJ2-7, with 7 nucleotides matching TRBD2. The CDR3 has 12 amino acids. Germline CDR1 and CDR2: LGHDT and YNNKEL (reference sequence). The CDR3 region has the DNA TGTGCCAGCAGGCAAGCCGGGAGGCAGCAGTACTTC. Protein sequence: CASRQAGRQQYF.

In its sample, this clone was seen a few times. The rearrangement joins TRBV4-1 to TRBJ1-4; D gene ambiguous. The CDR3 consists of 15 residues. V lost 2 bases and J 4 bases, leaving 11 bases between the germline ends. Germline V gene lookup returns CDR1 MGHRA and CDR2 YSYEKL. CDR3 sequence (DNA): TGCGCCAGCAGCCAAAATTGGGCCGTTAATGAAAAACTGTTTTTT. Translating it yields CASSQNWAVNEKLFF.

The gene calls are TRBV29-1 and TRBJ1-1; no reliable D call. Germline V lookup: CDR1 SQVTM, CDR2 ANQGSEA. V was clipped by 7 bases and J by 2 bases, with 14 bases between them. CDR3 length: 13 amino acids. CDR3 region: CSARGHINTEAFF. CDR3 in DNA: TGCAGCGCGAGAGGGCACATCAACACTGAAGCTTTCTTT.

In its sample, this clone was seen once. The V gene is TRBV13, the J gene TRBJ2-2, with 8 bases aligning to TRBD1. CDR3 size: 15 residues. Germline V lookup: CDR1 PRHDT, CDR2 FYEKMQ (reference sequence). Trimming took 4 bases from V and 8 from J; bases not matched to a gene: 9. This CDR3 is CASSSGTGGSGELFF. In DNA, the CDR3 is TGTGCCAGCAGCTCCGGGACAGGTGGTTCTGGGGAGCTGTTTTTT. Supplemented by reference TRBV13 and TRBJ2-2, the full variable domain reads AAGVIQSPRHLIKEKRETATLKCYPIPRHDTVYWYQQGPGQDPQFLISFYEKMQSDKGSIPDRFSAQQFSDYHSELNMSSLELGDSALYFCASSSGTGGSGELFFGEGSRLTVL.

The chain carries TRBV5-1 and TRBJ1-2; a possible D gene is TRBD1 (5 bases). V was clipped by 0 bases and J by 0 bases, with 24 bases between them. Germline loops: CDR1 SGHRS, CDR2 YFSETQ. The CDR3 contains 20 residues. In DNA form, the CDR3 reads TGCGCCAGCAGCTTGGCCTTTACCTTGATGCACAGGCCAGCTAACTATGGCTACACCTTC. Its protein product is CASSLAFTLMHRPANYGYTF.

This clone was observed a handful of times. The V gene is TRBV29-1, the J gene TRBJ2-1; TRBD1 aligns across 12 bases. Trimming took 3 bases from V and 4 from J; bases not matched to a gene: 7. The germline V gene has CDR1 SQVTM and CDR2 ANQGSEA. The CDR3 extends over 16 amino acids. In DNA form, the CDR3 reads TGCAGCGTTGAGATCGGGACAGGGGGCGCGTACAATGAGCAGTTCTTC. It translates to CSVEIGTGGAYNEQFF.

The J gene is TRBJ2-7, the V gene TRBV2, with 8 positions matching TRBD1. The CDR3 loop spans 14 amino acids. The ends lost 3 bases at V and 3 bases at J; junction bases unmatched: 4. Germline CDR1 reads SNHLY; CDR2 reads FYNNEI. As DNA, the CDR3 is TGTGCCAGCAGTGAGCAGGGGGCAGGCTACGAGCAGTACGTC. It yields the protein CASSEQGAGYEQYV.

The chain recombines TRBV28 with TRBJ2-5; 7 bases are a match to TRBD1. CDR3 length: 14 amino acids. CDR1 is MDHEN and CDR2 is SYDVKM in the germline V gene. V trimming: 7 bases; J trimming: 1 base; junction bases outside the gene matches: 6. The CDR3, as DNA: TGTGCCAGCACCTTAGACAGGGCCCAAGAGACCCAGTACTTC. Translating gives CASTLDRAQETQYF.

The rearrangement joins TRBV27 to TRBJ2-7, with 7 positions matching TRBD1. The CDR3 sequence is 14 residues long. V was clipped by 7 bases and J by 0 bases; unmatched bases: 6. Germline V CDR1 and CDR2: MNHEY, SMNVEV (reference sequence). The CDR3 loop is CASNDRDSSYEQYF. In nucleotides, the CDR3 is TGTGCCAGCAACGACCGGGACAGCTCCTACGAGCAGTACTTC.

The chain recombines TRBV30 with TRBJ2-1; 9 bases map to TRBD1. The J segment lost 12 bases and the V segment lost 2 bases, leaving 11 bases of the junction unmatched. This CDR3 contains 14 residues. Germline lookup yields CDR1 GTSNPN and CDR2 SVGIG (reference sequence). The CDR3 DNA reads as TGTGCCTGGAGTACCCGGTGGGGACAGGGCGGGCAGTTCTTC. Translated: CAWSTRWGQGGQFF.

This chain connects TRBV19 to TRBJ1-5; possibly TRBD1 for D (6 bases). The CDR3 extends over 13 amino acids. Per the germline V gene, CDR1 is LNHDA and CDR2 is SQIVND (reference sequence). Trimming pared 5 bases from V and 3 bases from J, leaving 8 bases between. In DNA, the CDR3 is TGTGCCAGTAGTCGGGACAACAATCAGCCCCAGCATTTT. Translating gives CASSRDNNQPQHF.

The V gene is TRBV2, the J gene TRBJ2-1, with TRBD1 as a possible D gene (6 bases). CDR1 is SNHLY, CDR2 FYNNEI, per germline. There are 14 residues in the CDR3. V shed 0 bases and J shed 7 bases, with 10 bases lying between them. This chain's CDR3 is CASSEAARGNEQFF. CDR3 bases: TGTGCCAGCAGTGAAGCGGCTAGGGGGAATGAGCAGTTCTTC.

The rearrangement joins TRBV6-5 to TRBJ1-6; possibly TRBD1 for D (5 bases). This CDR3 is built from 14 residues. V lost 0 bases, J lost 5 bases, and 5 bases lay in between. The germline CDR1 and CDR2 sequences are MNHEY and SVGAGI. The CDR3 DNA reads as TGTGCCAGCAGTTACTCGGACAATAATTCACCCCTCCACTTT. Encoded protein: CASSYSDNNSPLHF.

The CDR3 region is CASSSYRGSSPLHF. The CDR3 nucleotides are TGTGCCAGCAGCTCCTACAGGGGTTCTTCACCCCTCCACTTT. The rearrangement uses TRBV11-2 and TRBJ1-6; 7 bases match TRBD1. V dropped 4 bases and J dropped 9; count of bases not matched to a gene: 6. Germline V gives CDR1 SGHAT, CDR2 FQNNGV. The CDR3 totals 14 residues.

This clone was seen more than once but under ten times. Within the sample, other DNA sequences also encode this same CDR3. V is TRBV5-1 and J is TRBJ1-2, with 8 bases aligning to TRBD1. The CDR3 is 14 amino acids. V was pared by 0 bases and J by 5 bases, with 3 bases of the junction left unmatched. Germline V lookup: CDR1 SGHRS, CDR2 YFSETQ. The CDR3 loop reads CASSLGQGQYGYTF. The CDR3 coding sequence is TGCGCCAGCAGCTTGGGACAGGGGCAGTATGGCTACACCTTC.

The rearrangement joins TRBV24-1 to TRBJ2-1; D perhaps matches TRBD1 (5 bases). Per the germline V gene, CDR1 is KGHDR and CDR2 is SFDVKD. Trimming pared 5 bases from V and 7 bases from J, leaving 14 bases between. The CDR3 has 14 residues. CDR3 residues: CATSGAGPRNEQFF. Written as DNA, the CDR3 is TGTGCCACCAGTGGTGCAGGGCCTCGGAATGAGCAGTTCTTC.

The chain combines TRBV5-1 with TRBJ1-2; a possible D gene is TRBD1 (6 bases). The CDR3 has 14 amino acids. The germline V gene has CDR1 SGHRS and CDR2 YFSETQ. V shed 5 bases and J shed 1 base, with 12 bases lying between them. CDR3 nucleotides: TGCGCCAGCAGTTCGCGGACAGATAACTATGGCTACACCTTC. Protein sequence: CASSSRTDNYGYTF.

V gene TRBV3-1 (or the pseudogene TRBV3-2) combines with J gene TRBJ1-1; D is unresolved. Trimming cost V 1 base and J 11 bases, with 11 bases left between them. The CDR3 is 12 residues long. Germline CDR1 LGHDT, CDR2 YNNKEL (reference sequence). This CDR3 reads CASSQGRGWAFF. CDR3 sequence (DNA): TGTGCCAGCAGCCAAGGTAGAGGGTGGGCTTTCTTT.

V and J are TRBV6-5 and TRBJ1-2, with D possibly being TRBD1 (5 bases). The V gene lost 5 bases and the J gene lost 9 bases, with 19 bases spanning the gap. The CDR3 loop spans 14 amino acids. Per the germline V gene, CDR1 is MNHEY and CDR2 is SVGAGI. The CDR3 is CASSPDRVLWSYTF. CDR3 in DNA: TGTGCCAGCAGTCCCGACAGAGTGCTATGGAGCTACACCTTC.

The chain carries TRBV5-8 and TRBJ2-3; the D is unclear. In germline, CDR1 is SGHTS, CDR2 YDEGEE. Trimming cost V 0 bases and J 2 bases, with 10 bases left between them. The CDR3 is 15 residues long. The CDR3 here is CASSLGQDATDTQYF. Here the CDR3 DNA reads TGTGCCAGCAGCTTGGGGCAGGATGCCACAGATACGCAGTATTTT.

The genes are TRBV6-6 and TRBJ1-5, with D possibly matching TRBD1 (6 bases). V gave up 5 bases and J gave up 0 bases, with 11 bases separating them. This CDR3 region has 15 residues. Germline CDR1 MNHNY, CDR2 SVGAGI (reference sequence). The DNA of the CDR3 is TGTGCCAGCAGTACAGGGATAGGTAGCAATCAGCCCCAGCATTTT. Translated: CASSTGIGSNQPQHF.

This clone came up a few times. The chain uses TRBV7-9 and TRBJ2-4; 11 nucleotides match TRBD2. The V and J ends lost 1 base and 6 bases, in that order; junction bases with no gene match: 5. The CDR3 sequence is 16 residues long. CDR1 is SEHNR and CDR2 is FQNEAQ in the germline V gene (reference sequence). The CDR3 bases are TGTGCCAGCAGCTTAGTGCTAGCGGGGGGTCGAAACATTCAGTACTTC. Translation: CASSLVLAGGRNIQYF.

V gene TRBV10-1 combines with J gene TRBJ2-3; TRBD1 aligns across 9 bases. Trimming removed 6 bases from V and 2 bases from J; junction bases left unmatched: 9. The CDR3 runs 16 residues. Germline CDR1 is WNHNN and CDR2 is SYGVQD (reference sequence). The CDR3 loop is CASSPGQGFFTDTQYF. As DNA, the CDR3 is TGCGCCAGCAGCCCCGGACAGGGGTTTTTCACAGATACGCAGTATTTT.

The rearrangement uses TRBV12-3 or TRBV12-4 and TRBJ1-5; the D is unclear. Trimming cost V 7 bases and J 6 bases, with 10 bases left between them. CDR3 length: 12 amino acids. The CDR3 protein is CASTLFPQPQHF. CDR3 DNA sequence: TGTGCCAGCACCCTTTTTCCTCAGCCCCAGCATTTT.